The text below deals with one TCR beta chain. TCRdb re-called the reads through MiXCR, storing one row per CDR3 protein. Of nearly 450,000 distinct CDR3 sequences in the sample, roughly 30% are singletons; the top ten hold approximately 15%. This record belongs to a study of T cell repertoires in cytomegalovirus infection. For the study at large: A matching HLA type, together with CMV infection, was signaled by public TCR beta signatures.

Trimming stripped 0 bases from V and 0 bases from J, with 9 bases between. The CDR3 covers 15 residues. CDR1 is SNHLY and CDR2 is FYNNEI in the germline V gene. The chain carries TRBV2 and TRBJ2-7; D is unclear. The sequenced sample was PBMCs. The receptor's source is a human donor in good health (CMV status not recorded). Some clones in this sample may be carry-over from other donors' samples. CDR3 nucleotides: TGTGCCAGCAGTGAAGCCGGTGTACTCTCCTACGAGCAGTACTTC. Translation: CASSEAGVLSYEQYF.